One sample yielded the 22 T cell receptor beta chains listed below, sequenced in a study of blood T cell repertoires in COVID-19. Here immunoSEQ multiplex PCR was the method, and the copy in TCRdb shows in-frame clones only, minus some. This table holds roughly 250,000 clones, roughly nine tenths found once. The sample taken for sequencing was PBMCs or T cells enriched from blood (not recorded which). The source of these receptors is a woman between 18 and 29 years old who had recovered from COVID-19.

The CDR3 coding sequence is TGTGCCAGCAGCCAAGGAGGGAACTATGGCTACACCTTC. The encoded protein is CASSQGGNYGYTF. The chain is built from TRBV14 and TRBJ1-2; no firm D call. This CDR3 region has 13 residues. Germline CDR1 is SGHDN and CDR2 is FVKESK. The germline V and J ends were trimmed by 1 base and 2 bases, with 5 bases remaining between them.

This chain joins TRBV3-1 (or the pseudogene TRBV3-2) and TRBJ2-7, with a weak D call TRBD2 (7 bases). In germline, CDR1 is LGHDT, CDR2 YNNKEL (reference sequence). The CDR3 has 14 residues. Deletions cut 5 bases from V and 2 bases from J, with 13 bases between. CDR3 coding DNA: TGTGCCAGCAGCGGTAGGGGGGGGACCTACGAGCAGTACTTC. It is translated as CASSGRGGTYEQYF.

The chain has TRBV3-1 (or the pseudogene TRBV3-2) and TRBJ1-4; weak D call: TRBD1 (6 bases). V was trimmed by 2 bases and J by 6 bases, leaving 10 bases between them. This CDR3 comprises 14 residues. The V gene's germline CDR1 is LGHDT and CDR2 YNNKEL (reference sequence). The CDR3 DNA reads TGTGCCAGCAGCCAATCGGGGACATATGAAAAACTGTTTTTT. Translating it yields CASSQSGTYEKLFF.

The chain joins TRBV5-1 to TRBJ2-2, with D perhaps matching TRBD1 (6 bases). This CDR3 region has 15 residues. Per germline, CDR1 SGHRS and CDR2 YFSETQ. Deletions cut 7 bases from V and 7 bases from J, with 20 bases between. This chain's CDR3 is CASSTTQGLSGELFF. The CDR3 bases are TGCGCCAGCTCGACAACCCAGGGGTTGAGCGGGGAGCTGTTTTTT. The full variable domain, its missing parts supplied by reference TRBV5-1 and TRBJ2-2, is KAGVTQTPRYLIKTRGQQVTLSCSPISGHRSVSWYQQTPGQGLQFLFEYFSETQRNKGNFPGRFSGRQFSNSRSEMNVSTLELGDSALYLCASSTTQGLSGELFFGEGSRLTVL.

The V gene is TRBV2, the J gene TRBJ2-5, with D maybe TRBD2 (5 bases). The ends were cut back, 6 bases at V and 0 bases at J, with 8 bases in the middle. Germline values: CDR1 SNHLY, CDR2 FYNNEI. CDR3 length: 13 amino acids. The chain's CDR3 is CASSPGDQETQYF. Written as DNA, the CDR3 is TGTGCCAGCAGCCCCGGGGACCAAGAGACCCAGTACTTC.

The rearrangement joins TRBV11-2 to TRBJ2-1, with D tentatively TRBD2 (5 bases). This CDR3 comprises 15 residues. The germline CDR1 and CDR2 sequences are SGHAT and FQNNGV. The germline V and J ends were trimmed by 3 bases and 0 bases, with 9 bases remaining between them. CDR3 amino acids: CASSFTSFSYNEQFF. The CDR3 nucleotides read TGTGCCAGCAGCTTTACTAGTTTCTCCTACAATGAGCAGTTCTTC.

The chain joins TRBV5-6 to TRBJ2-2; D is unresolved. Germline lookup yields CDR1 SGHDT and CDR2 YYEEEE. The CDR3 sequence is 15 residues long. Trimming took off 4 bases at V and 4 bases at J, with 14 bases between the two ends. The CDR3 coding sequence is TGTGCCAGCAGCCCCAACCTGATGAGCACCGGGGAGCTGTTTTTT. Protein sequence: CASSPNLMSTGELFF.

V is TRBV4-1 and J is TRBJ2-7; D might be TRBD1 (5 bases). The CDR3 loop spans 15 amino acids. Trimming removed 0 bases from V and 0 bases from J, with 9 bases in between. Germline-derived CDR1 and CDR2 are MGHRA and YSYEKL. CDR3 bases: TGCGCCAGCAGCCAAGATATAGGGGTCTCCTACGAGCAGTACTTC. Translating gives CASSQDIGVSYEQYF.

The rearrangement joins TRBV5-1 to TRBJ2-2, with D tentatively TRBD2 (5 bases). CDR1 and CDR2 from the germline V gene are SGHRS and YFSETQ. This CDR3 spans 16 amino acids. V dropped 4 bases and J dropped 1 base, with 14 bases sitting between them. The CDR3 region is CASSIRLTLNTGELFF. The CDR3 DNA follows: TGCGCCAGCAGCATCCGACTAACCCTGAACACCGGGGAGCTGTTTTTT.

V and J are TRBV6-4 and TRBJ2-7; the D gene is possibly TRBD1 (5 bases). CDR1 and CDR2 (germline): MRHNA, SNTAGT. V lost 5 bases to trimming and J lost 1 base, with 12 bases between them. This CDR3 has 14 amino acids. Here the CDR3 DNA reads TGTGCCAGCAGTCCACAGGCTGATTCCTACGAGCAGTACTTC. Translated: CASSPQADSYEQYF.

CDR3 DNA sequence: TGCGCCAGCAGTGATAAACAGGACAGCAATCAGCCCCAGCATTTT. Its translation: CASSDKQDSNQPQHF. The gene calls are TRBV10-1 and TRBJ1-5; D might be TRBD1 (5 bases). Germline V gene lookup returns CDR1 WNHNN and CDR2 SYGVQD (reference sequence). CDR3 length: 15 residues. The ends were cut back, 3 bases at V and 1 base at J, with 10 bases in the middle.

This chain uses TRBV4-1 with TRBJ2-3; perhaps TRBD2 as D (5 bases). Trimming took off 3 bases at V and 2 bases at J, with 12 bases between the two ends. The length of the CDR3 is 15 residues. Looked up from germline, CDR1 is MGHRA and CDR2 is YSYEKL. CDR3 nucleotides: TGCGCCAGCAGCCATCCCGACTATTCCACAGATACGCAGTATTTT. Its protein is CASSHPDYSTDTQYF.

The chain uses TRBV28 and TRBJ1-1; D ambiguous. The germline CDR1 and CDR2 sequences are MDHEN and SYDVKM. V was cut by 2 bases and J by 5 bases, with 12 bases left in between. The CDR3 totals 14 residues. The CDR3 here is CASSLIIGPTEAFF. The CDR3 DNA reads TGTGCCAGCAGTTTAATAATTGGGCCGACTGAAGCTTTCTTT.

The chain is built from TRBV28 and TRBJ2-2, with D possibly TRBD2 on 6 matching bases. The V gene's germline CDR1 is MDHEN and CDR2 SYDVKM. This CDR3 comprises 15 residues. V shed 6 bases and J shed 2 bases, with 13 bases lying between them. The CDR3 nucleotides read TGTGCCAGCAGCCACTACGGGAGAAACACCGGGGAGCTGTTTTTT. Its translation: CASSHYGRNTGELFF.

The chain employs TRBV5-4 and TRBJ2-3; 13 bases align to TRBD2. Germline CDR1 is SGHNT and CDR2 is YYREEE (reference sequence). CDR3 length: 15 amino acids. With V trimmed by 3 bases and J by 4 bases, 2 bases remained unmatched. The CDR3, as DNA: TGTGCCAGCAGCTCACTAGCGGGGGGGTCAGATACGCAGTATTTT. Amino acid sequence: CASSSLAGGSDTQYF.

The rearrangement joins TRBV19 to TRBJ2-1, with D possibly TRBD2 on 6 matching bases. Deletions cut 9 bases from V and 10 bases from J, with 25 bases between. This CDR3 is built from 15 residues. Looked up from germline, CDR1 is LNHDA and CDR2 is SQIVND (reference sequence). The DNA for the CDR3 is TGTGCCAGCGGGATCGGGGGAGGCGTCATAGGGGAGCAGTTCTTC. It encodes CASGIGGGVIGEQFF.

This clone has just a few counts. The chain joins TRBV18 to TRBJ1-2; D is unclear. CDR3 size: 16 residues. V shed 3 bases and J shed 3 bases, with 17 bases lying between them. The germline CDR1 and CDR2 sequences are KGHSH and LQKENI. DNA for the CDR3: TGTGCCAGCTCACCTACCTTAGCGGGCACGGACTATGGCTACACCTTC. It codes for CASSPTLAGTDYGYTF.

The CDR3 sequence is CASSLRGEYEQYF. The CDR3 nucleotides are TGTGCCAGCAGTTTGCGGGGGGAATACGAGCAGTACTTC. This chain joins TRBV27 and TRBJ2-7; TRBD2 aligns across 8 bases. Looked up from germline, CDR1 is MNHEY and CDR2 is SMNVEV (reference sequence). Trimming removed 3 bases from V and 4 bases from J; junction bases left unmatched: 2. The CDR3 covers 13 residues.

The V call is TRBV7-6, the J call TRBJ2-3; D is possibly TRBD2 (6 bases). The CDR3 has 15 amino acids. V lost 1 base, J lost 4 bases, and 12 bases lay in between. Germline values: CDR1 SGHVS, CDR2 FNYEAQ. CDR3 DNA sequence: TGTGCCAGCAGCTTAGAGCAGGGAGGCGCAGATACGCAGTATTTT. The encoded protein is CASSLEQGGADTQYF.

The chain employs TRBV27 and TRBJ2-1; unclear D gene. Germline V lookup: CDR1 MNHEY, CDR2 SMNVEV (reference sequence). The CDR3 length is 12 residues. V gave up 11 bases and J gave up 6 bases, with 14 bases separating them. The DNA for the CDR3 is TGTGCCGCCCAGTCCTTATTCAATGAGCAGTTCTTC. Translation gives CAAQSLFNEQFF.

The chain is built from TRBV5-1 and TRBJ1-6; D perhaps matches TRBD1 (6 bases). In germline, CDR1 is SGHRS, CDR2 YFSETQ. This CDR3 comprises 14 residues. With 2 bases removed from V and 8 bases from J, the gap between germline ends came to 11 bases. This chain's CDR3 is CASSLQGSDSPLHF. In nucleotides, the CDR3 is TGCGCCAGCAGCTTACAGGGCTCCGATTCACCCCTCCACTTT.

CDR3 region: CASSLEGRGANTEAFF. CDR3 nucleotide sequence: TGTGCCAGCAGCTTAGAGGGACGGGGGGCGAACACTGAAGCTTTCTTT. This chain connects TRBV7-8 to TRBJ1-1, with D tentatively TRBD1 (6 bases). The V gene lost 1 base and the J gene lost 1 base, with 13 bases spanning the gap. The CDR3 length is 16 residues. Germline V CDR1 and CDR2: SGHVS, FQNEAQ.